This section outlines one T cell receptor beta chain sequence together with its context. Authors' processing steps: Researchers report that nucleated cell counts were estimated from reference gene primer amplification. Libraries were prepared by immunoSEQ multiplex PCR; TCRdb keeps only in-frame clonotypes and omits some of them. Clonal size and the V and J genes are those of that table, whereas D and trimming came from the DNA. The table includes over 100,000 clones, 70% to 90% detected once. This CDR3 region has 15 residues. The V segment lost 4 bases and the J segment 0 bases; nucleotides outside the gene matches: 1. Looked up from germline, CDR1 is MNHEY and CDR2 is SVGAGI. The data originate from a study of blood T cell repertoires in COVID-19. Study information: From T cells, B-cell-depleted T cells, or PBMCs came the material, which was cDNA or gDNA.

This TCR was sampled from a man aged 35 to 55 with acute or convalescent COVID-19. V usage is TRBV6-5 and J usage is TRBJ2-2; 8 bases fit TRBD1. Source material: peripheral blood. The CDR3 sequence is CASSLQGANTGELFF. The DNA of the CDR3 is TGTGCCAGCAGTTTACAGGGGGCGAACACCGGGGAGCTGTTTTTT.